This entry features one TCR beta chain sequence. Per the original methods: Amplification with reference gene primers provided the estimates of nucleated cell counts. Profiling relied on immunoSEQ multiplex PCR, and the TCRdb table lists in-frame clones only, not all of them. The D gene and trimming were derived from the DNA, and the V and J assignments and clone size from that table. The table lists 95,000 to 150,000 clones, 79% of them singletons. Germline-derived CDR1 and CDR2 are SGHVS and FQNEAQ. The CDR3 has 15 amino acids. Germline trimming cut 4 bases from V and 4 bases from J; bases unmatched to any gene: 4. This record comes from a study of blood T cell repertoires in COVID-19. Study overall: Specimens from acute and convalescent COVID-19 originated in the United States, Italy and Spain. Nucleic acid was either cDNA or gDNA, and it came from T cells, B-cell-depleted T cells, or PBMCs.

This sequence was found in a woman over 75 with acute or convalescent COVID-19. Material: peripheral blood. The V and J genes are TRBV7-8 and TRBJ2-7; TRBD2 aligns across 13 bases. CDR3 DNA sequence: TGTGCCAGCAGCTGGGGGACTAGCGGGACATACGAGCAGTACTTC. This sequence encodes CASSWGTSGTYEQYF.